The rows below give T cell receptor beta chains drawn from one sample of a study of blood T cell repertoires in COVID-19. Some clones are missing from TCRdb's copy, which holds only in-frame ones; the method was immunoSEQ multiplex PCR. The data contain roughly 360,000 clones, roughly four fifths of them singletons. Sequencing was carried out using peripheral blood. These receptors were collected from a human donor with acute or convalescent COVID-19. The donor label of this sample is uncertain. CDR3s include the opening cysteine and the closing phenylalanine or tryptophan. The order of the fields is D gene, V gene, J gene, clone size, CDR3 DNA, CDR3 protein. The D gene is left open where the match is weak. Clone sizes are given selectively: once, few, many, or a class where the clone is expanded.

TRBD1,TRBV19,TRBJ1-2,NA,TGTGCCAGTAGTTCCGGGACAGGAGATTACTATGGCTACACCTTC,CASSSGTGDYYGYTF
NA,TRBV6-5,TRBJ1-1,NA,TGTGCCAGCAGTTACAGGGGCGACAACACTGAAGCTTTCTTT,CASSYRGDNTEAFF
NA,TRBV12-3/TRBV12-4,TRBJ2-3,NA,TGTGCCAGCGCCCCTGGGGAGCCAGATACGCAGTATTTT,CASAPGEPDTQYF
NA,TRBV29-1,TRBJ1-3,few,TGCAGCGCTGGGGGCGTAAGCTCTGGAAACACCATATATTTT,CSAGGVSSGNTIYF
TRBD1,TRBV12-3/TRBV12-4,TRBJ1-6,NA,TGTGCCAGCAGTCGACAGGGGTTCTCACCCCTCCACTTT,CASSRQGFSPLHF
NA,TRBV10-3,TRBJ1-1,once,TGTGCCATCAGCACAGGGCCGAACACTGAAGCTTTCTTT,CAISTGPNTEAFF
NA,TRBV11-2,TRBJ1-1,NA,TGTGCCAGCAGCTTAAGACCCCGGGACATGTTAAACACTGAAGCTTTCTTT,CASSLRPRDMLNTEAFF
NA,TRBV7-9,TRBJ1-2,NA,TGTGCCAGCAGCTTGGCGACAGGCTTTGGCGGCTACACCTTC,CASSLATGFGGYTF
TRBD2,TRBV2,TRBJ2-7,NA,TGTGCCAGCAGTGAAGAGGTAGGACTAGCGAGCTACGAGCAGTACTTC,CASSEEVGLASYEQYF
TRBD1,TRBV5-5,TRBJ1-3,NA,TGTGCCAGCAGCTTGGGGATACAGGGGCACTCTGGAAACACCATATATTTT,CASSLGIQGHSGNTIYF
TRBD1,TRBV5-4,TRBJ2-7,NA,TGTGCCAGCAGCGGTAACAGGGGGACCCCGGGTGAGCAGTACTTC,CASSGNRGTPGEQYF
NA,TRBV9,TRBJ2-1,NA,TGTGCCAGCAGCGTATCTGGTCAACGCGGCGAGCAGTTCTTC,CASSVSGQRGEQFF
TRBD1,TRBV6-7,TRBJ1-1,NA,TGTGCCAGCAGATCCCCGCCGGGACAGGGGATGAACACTGAAGCTTTCTTT,CASRSPPGQGMNTEAFF
NA,TRBV2,TRBJ1-3,NA,TGTGCCAGCAGAGCCCAGGCTCACTCTGGAAACACCATATATTTT,CASRAQAHSGNTIYF
TRBD1,TRBV14,TRBJ1-1,NA,TGTGCCAGCAGCCGGGACAGGGGCACTGAAGCTTTCTTT,CASSRDRGTEAFF
TRBD1,TRBV29-1,TRBJ1-1,NA,TGCAGCGTCGGGACAGGGAGAACTAACACTGAAGCTTTCTTT,CSVGTGRTNTEAFF
TRBD1,TRBV2,TRBJ2-7,once,TGTGCCAGCAGGATGGGACAGGCCTCGTACGAGCAGTACTTC,CASRMGQASYEQYF
NA,TRBV28,TRBJ1-4,NA,TGTGCCAGCAGTTTTATAAGGAGTGAAAAACTGTTTTTT,CASSFIRSEKLFF
NA,TRBV30,TRBJ1-3,NA,TGTGCCTGGATCGGTTTCGGAAACACCATATATTTT,CAWIGFGNTIYF
NA,TRBV30,TRBJ1-4,once,TGTGCCTGGAGCACTTTCGGGGAAAAACTGTTTTTT,CAWSTFGEKLFF
TRBD1,TRBV27,TRBJ2-5,once,TGTGCCAGCAGTCCTTTGTGGACAGGGGGTGGGACCCAGTACTTC,CASSPLWTGGGTQYF
NA,TRBV15,TRBJ1-4,NA,TGTGCCACCAGCAGATCTAGTGCAACTAATGAAAAACTGTTTTTT,CATSRSSATNEKLFF
TRBD2,TRBV11-2,TRBJ2-1,NA,TGTGCCAGCAGCTTAAACCGGGGGGGCCCCAATGAGCAGTTCTTC,CASSLNRGGPNEQFF
NA,TRBV4-1,TRBJ1-2,NA,TGCGCCAGCAGCCAGTTCAGATATGGCTACACCTTC,CASSQFRYGYTF
NA,TRBV2,TRBJ2-7,NA,TGTGCCAGCAGTGCGTGGCAGGCCCGCTCCTACGAGCAGTACTTC,CASSAWQARSYEQYF
NA,TRBV24-1,TRBJ2-3,NA,TGTGCCACCAGTGATAGCGACCGCACAGATACGCAGTATTTT,CATSDSDRTDTQYF
NA,TRBV5-4,TRBJ2-7,NA,TGTGCCAGCAGCCCGGAGGGGCCCGCGAGGTCCTACGAGCAGTACTTC,CASSPEGPARSYEQYF
TRBD1,TRBV29-1,TRBJ2-2,few,TGCAGCGTCCAAACTTTCGCCGGGACAGGCCCCGGGGAGCTGTTTTTT,CSVQTFAGTGPGELFF
NA,TRBV5-6,TRBJ1-2,NA,TGTGCCAGCAGCTTGGCGGACAGATCGAATGGCTACACCTTC,CASSLADRSNGYTF
TRBD2,TRBV4-2,TRBJ2-1,NA,TGTGCCAGCAGCCCTCTAGCGGTGTCCTACAATGAGCAGTTCTTC,CASSPLAVSYNEQFF
TRBD1,TRBV3-1/TRBV3-2,TRBJ1-5,NA,TGTGCCAGCAGCCAAGAGACATGGGACAGGGTTCAGCCCCAGCATTTT,CASSQETWDRVQPQHF
TRBD1,TRBV18,TRBJ1-1,NA,TGTGCCAGCTCACCACCTACCCGGGCGGACAGGGGGCGCAGGACTGAAGCTTTCTTT,CASSPPTRADRGRRTEAFF
TRBD1,TRBV5-1,TRBJ1-2,NA,TGCGCCAGCAGCCCGTACGGGACAGGGACCTATGGCTACACCTTC,CASSPYGTGTYGYTF
NA,TRBV6-5,TRBJ1-1,NA,TGTGCCAGCAGCCTGCAGGGAATCACTGAAGCTTTCTTT,CASSLQGITEAFF
TRBD1,TRBV3-1/TRBV3-2,TRBJ1-1,NA,TGTGCCAGCAGCCGGGACAGGGTGGACACTGAAGCTTTCTTT,CASSRDRVDTEAFF
TRBD1,TRBV28,TRBJ1-2,NA,TGTGCCAGCGGGACAGCCTATGGCTACACCTTC,CASGTAYGYTF
NA,TRBV6-5,TRBJ2-1,NA,TGTGCTTCCAAGGGGAGGAGCTCCTACAATGAGCAGTTCTTC,CASKGRSSYNEQFF
TRBD1,TRBV11-2,TRBJ1-2,NA,TGTGCCAGCAGCGCACGCCGGGACAGGGAGGGGGGCTACACCTTC,CASSARRDREGGYTF
TRBD2,TRBV5-4,TRBJ2-3,NA,TGTGCCAGCAGCCTAAGGACTAGCGGGGGTTCAAGAGATACGCAGTATTTT,CASSLRTSGGSRDTQYF
NA,TRBV11-2,TRBJ1-2,NA,TGTGCCAGCAGCCCAAACTATGGCTACACCTTC,CASSPNYGYTF
NA,TRBV3-1/TRBV3-2,TRBJ1-6,NA,TGTGCCAGCAGCCAAGAGGGAGGGGTCGGCTATAATTCACCCCTCCACTTT,CASSQEGGVGYNSPLHF
TRBD2,TRBV7-8,TRBJ2-4,NA,TGTGCCAGCAGCTTAACGGGCGGACTAGCGGATAGAGTCAGTCAGTACTTC,CASSLTGGLADRVSQYF
TRBD1,TRBV28,TRBJ2-7,few,TGTGCCAGCAGAACTACAGGGGGCGCGAGCTACGAGCAGTACTTC,CASRTTGGASYEQYF
NA,TRBV30,TRBJ1-2,NA,TGTGCCTGGAGTGTACCCCCTCAGACAGATTACTACACCTTC,CAWSVPPQTDYYTF
TRBD2,TRBV6-1,TRBJ2-3,NA,TGTGCCAGCAGTGAAGCGGTGACTAGCGGGGGAGGGTACACAGATACGCAGTATTTT,CASSEAVTSGGGYTDTQYF
NA,TRBV2,TRBJ2-5,NA,TGTGCCAGCACTGTAGAAGGGCTAGCGCAAGAGACCCAGTACTTC,CASTVEGLAQETQYF
TRBD1,TRBV18,TRBJ1-1,NA,TGTGCCAGCTCACCCCAAACCTGGGACAGGGCAATGAACACTGAAGCTTTCTTT,CASSPQTWDRAMNTEAFF
TRBD1,TRBV28,TRBJ2-1,few,TGTGCCAGCAGTCGCGAGGGCAGGGGGCCCTACAATGAGCAGTTCTTC,CASSREGRGPYNEQFF
NA,TRBV11-2,TRBJ2-1,NA,TGTGCCAGCAGCTTAGTCTCTGAGCAGTTCTTC,CASSLVSEQFF
NA,TRBV4-2,TRBJ1-4,NA,TGTGCCAGCAGCCAAGATCTCGACTTAGAGGGGCACGGGGGGGAAAAACTGTTTTTT,CASSQDLDLEGHGGEKLFF
NA,TRBV28,TRBJ1-1,NA,TGTGCCAGCAGTCCGGGGGGCGTGACTGAAGCTTTCTTT,CASSPGGVTEAFF
NA,TRBV7-9,TRBJ2-2,NA,TGTGCCAGCAGCTTAGGGCCAACAAACACCGGGGAGCTGTTTTTT,CASSLGPTNTGELFF
TRBD1,TRBV6-1,TRBJ1-1,NA,TGTGCCAGCAGTGAACCCTACAGGGGGTTGGGTACTGAAGCTTTCTTT,CASSEPYRGLGTEAFF
NA,TRBV7-9,TRBJ2-1,once,TGTGCCAGCAGCCCCCCCCATGCTTGGCCCCGGTTCTTC,CASSPPHAWPRFF
TRBD1,TRBV6-5,TRBJ1-6,NA,TGTGCCAGCCGAGTCTTTTGGGACAGGGGTGCACCCCTCCACTTT,CASRVFWDRGAPLHF